These 5 T cell receptor beta chains came from one sample sequenced in a study of cytomegalovirus exposure and HLA in healthy donors. This PCR relied on a set of 60 Vbeta primers and 13 Jbeta primers. The method was immunoSEQ multiplex PCR; TCRdb's version includes in-frame clones alone and lacks a portion of them. The table lists 75,000 to 100,000 clones, roughly 76% of them singletons. Sequencing was performed on PBMCs. The source is a man in his forties in good health and CMV-seronegative.

V gene TRBV25-1 combines with J gene TRBJ1-2, with D tentatively TRBD1 (5 bases). The CDR3 spans 14 residues. Germline lookup yields CDR1 MGHDK and CDR2 SYGVNS. V lost 3 bases and J 4 bases, leaving 12 bases between the germline ends. In nucleotides, the CDR3 is TGTGCCAGCAGTGACCCGGGACTGTCCTATGGCTACACCTTC. Its protein is CASSDPGLSYGYTF.

The chain uses TRBV9 and TRBJ2-5, with a tentative D call TRBD2 (6 bases). The CDR3 has 17 amino acids. V lost 3 bases and J lost 0, with 18 bases in between. Germline CDR1 and CDR2: SGDLS and YYNGEE. CDR3 nucleotide sequence: TGTGCCAGCAGCGCGCCTACCTCCTGGGGGGACCAAGAGACCCAGTACTTC. This codes for CASSAPTSWGDQETQYF.

This clone was counted only a few times. The V call is TRBV5-1, the J call TRBJ2-5, with 10 bases identical to TRBD2. V lost 5 bases and J lost 5; bases outside the gene matches: 18. Looked up from germline, CDR1 is SGHRS and CDR2 is YFSETQ. This CDR3 contains 18 residues. CDR3 nucleotides: TGCGCCAGCAGTGTGGGGCTAGCGGGGGTATCACGGCGGGAGACCCAGTACTTC. Its translation is CASSVGLAGVSRRETQYF.

The chain carries TRBV6-5 and TRBJ2-2, with D perhaps matching TRBD1 (6 bases). The CDR3 contains 14 residues. The germline V gene encodes CDR1 MNHEY and CDR2 SVGAGI. The V gene lost 0 bases and the J gene lost 4 bases, with 6 bases spanning the gap. The CDR3 spells CASSYSGGTGELFF. The CDR3 region has the DNA TGTGCCAGCAGTTACTCAGGGGGCACCGGGGAGCTGTTTTTT.

The V gene is TRBV7-8, the J gene TRBJ1-1, with a tentative D call TRBD1 (6 bases). The ends were cut back, 1 base at V and 4 bases at J, with 13 bases in the middle. Looked up from germline, CDR1 is SGHVS and CDR2 is FQNEAQ. This CDR3 spans 15 amino acids. The CDR3 is CASSLGTEWVTEAFF. As DNA, the CDR3 is TGTGCCAGCAGCTTAGGGACAGAGTGGGTCACTGAAGCTTTCTTT.